A selection of T cell receptor beta chains follows, all from one sample in a study of type 1 regulatory T cells. From the reads, TCRdb called clonotypes with MiXCR, one entry per CDR3 protein. The sample lists roughly 25,000 distinct CDR3 sequences, around 70% occurring once. Their antigens are not known. Sequencing was done on a sample of cultured T cells, either the whole culture or a sorted T cell fraction (not recorded which). The receptor set was obtained from a human donor in good health. Each CDR3 is given with its conserved first and last residue.

TRBV7-2	TRBJ1-1	CASSLGGFVNTEAFF
TRBV2	TRBJ1-3	CASSRSSGNTIYF
TRBV6-2/TRBV6-3	TRBJ1-5	CASRSPDRGHQPQHF
TRBV5-6	TRBJ1-5	CASSRRDRIYQPQHF
TRBV7-2	TRBJ2-7	CASSLGANRGAYEQYF
TRBV7-9	TRBJ1-5	CASSLGNQPQHF
TRBV7-2	TRBJ2-4	CASSLAVRPQMDF
TRBV2	TRBJ2-4	CASTPGLAGGIPPYF
TRBV6-5	TRBJ2-3	CASSLAGGFPDTQYF
TRBV24-1	TRBJ2-1	CATSDLASAGGYNEQFF
TRBV19	TRBJ1-5	CASKARGINQPQHF
TRBV5-1	TRBJ2-7	CASSQDRGQYEQYF
TRBV7-9	TRBJ1-1	CASSRGRQIEAFF
TRBV7-2	TRBJ2-5	CASSGGGAQETQYF
TRBV20-1	TRBJ2-7	CSATRDRPSYEQYF
TRBV19	TRBJ2-1	CASFRGGVPYNEQFF
TRBV7-9	TRBJ2-7	CASSLVSGSRDTHYEQYF
TRBV5-1	TRBJ1-5	CASSLSAGSNQPQHF
TRBV7-9	TRBJ2-5	CASSWGRQGACETQYF
TRBV30	TRBJ1-4	CAWGPTWGDLTNEKLFF
TRBV6-5	TRBJ2-3	CASSYTFLAGYADTQYF
TRBV10-2	TRBJ1-2	CASSDTGGEGYTF
TRBV7-2	TRBJ2-1	CASSLEAGGRLGQFF
TRBV5-1	TRBJ1-2	CASSLGGQGYGYTF
TRBV3-1	TRBJ2-3	CASSPTGDTQYF
TRBV20-1	TRBJ2-1	CSASYSGARGRFF
TRBV10-1	TRBJ2-1	CASRVGGGLVEQFF
TRBV5-1	TRBJ1-1	CASSLAWRNTEAFF
TRBV2	TRBJ1-5	CASRDTGVRYSNQPQHF
TRBV5-4	TRBJ2-5	CASSPGQGARETQYF
TRBV12-3/TRBV12-4	TRBJ2-4	CASRDNRENIQYF
TRBV7-2	TRBJ2-7	CASSLARGPFYEQYF
TRBV20-1	TRBJ2-1	CSASLLAGGKNEQFF
TRBV7-2	TRBJ1-5	CASSLGALRGQPQHF
TRBV7-8	TRBJ2-4	CASSPDTTENIQYF
TRBV7-2	TRBJ2-5	CASSLVATSGASTQYF
TRBV5-1	TRBJ1-1	CASSLVSENTEAFF
TRBV4-1	TRBJ1-5	CASSQSPGQANQPQHF
TRBV3-1	TRBJ2-5	CASSQESRSAYF
TRBV30	TRBJ2-4	CAWSGGTKNIQYF
TRBV5-1	TRBJ2-1	CASTSLAGGRSSYNEQFF
TRBV19	TRBJ1-5	CASSTRDSGPSAQHF
TRBV5-1	TRBJ1-2	CASRQGADGGYTF
TRBV2	TRBJ2-7	CASSGGTIGYSYEQYF
TRBV18	TRBJ1-2	CASSPLAGTLNYGYTF
TRBV21-1	TRBJ2-1	CASSKERGGSEQFF
TRBV5-1	TRBJ2-7	CASSLGDSSSYEQYF
TRBV7-9	TRBJ2-1	CASSRTGSYNEQFF
TRBV20-1	TRBJ2-7	CSARRASPREQYF
TRBV5-1	TRBJ1-1	CASSGGQPEAFF
TRBV24-1	TRBJ2-7	CATSESGTSGGTYEQYF
TRBV7-2	TRBJ1-5	CASSLADRLNQPQHF
TRBV24-1	TRBJ2-5	CATSDFSPGEETQYF
TRBV20-1	TRBJ2-3	CSARAPSGGRADTQYF
TRBV7-2	TRBJ1-2	CASSLANYGYTF
TRBV2	TRBJ1-1	CASNGQLNTEAFF
TRBV20-1	TRBJ1-2	CSARDLTGGYGYTF
TRBV12-3/TRBV12-4	TRBJ2-5	CASSTQLGETQYF
TRBV7-6	TRBJ2-3	CASSLTGGDTQYF